The clone carrying this TCR beta chain has more than one count but fewer than ten. This sample stems from a study of blood T cell repertoires in COVID-19. Whole-study context: COVID-19 samples from acute and convalescent phases originated in the United States, Italy and Spain. The analysed material was cDNA or gDNA that came from T cells, B-cell-depleted T cells, or PBMCs.

During active infection, Seattle patients enrolled and were then monitored through disease. Germline CDR1 and CDR2: SGHVS and FNYEAQ. The V segment lost 6 bases and the J segment 8 bases; nucleotides outside the gene matches: 12. The CDR3 is 16 amino acids. Methods used by the authors: For nucleated cells, counts were estimated from reference gene primer amplification. Clones were read by immunoSEQ multiplex PCR, and TCRdb kept only the in-frame ones, dropping some. From that table come the V and J calls and clone size; the DNA was used to work out D and trimming. The sample holds about 150,000 clones, 85% to 90% seen once.

Sequencing input: peripheral blood. This TCR was recovered from a man aged 18-30 years with COVID-19, enrolled during active disease. V gene TRBV7-6 combines with J gene TRBJ2-1; 11 positions agree with TRBD2. The CDR3 DNA reads TGTGCCAGCAGTCTTAGCGGGAGGGCCCGCCGGGATGAGCAGTTCTTC. This gives the protein CASSLSGRARRDEQFF.